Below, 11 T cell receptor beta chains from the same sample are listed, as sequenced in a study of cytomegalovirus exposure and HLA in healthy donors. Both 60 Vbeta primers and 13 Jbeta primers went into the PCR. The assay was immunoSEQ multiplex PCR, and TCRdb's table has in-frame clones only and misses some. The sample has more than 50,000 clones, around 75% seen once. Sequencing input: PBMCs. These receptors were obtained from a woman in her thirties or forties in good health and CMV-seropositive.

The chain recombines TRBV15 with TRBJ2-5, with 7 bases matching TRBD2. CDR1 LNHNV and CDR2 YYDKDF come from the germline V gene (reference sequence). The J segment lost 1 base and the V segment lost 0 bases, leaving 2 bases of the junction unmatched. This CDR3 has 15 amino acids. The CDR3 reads CATSREGGSQETQYF. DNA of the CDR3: TGTGCCACCAGCAGAGAGGGGGGGAGCCAAGAGACCCAGTACTTC. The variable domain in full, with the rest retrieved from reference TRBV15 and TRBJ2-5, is DAMVIQNPRYQVTQFGKPVTLSCSQTLNHNVMYWYQQKSSQAPKLLFHYYDKDFNNEADTPDNFQSRRPNTSFCFLDIRSPGLGDTAMYLCATSREGGSQETQYFGPGTRLLVL.

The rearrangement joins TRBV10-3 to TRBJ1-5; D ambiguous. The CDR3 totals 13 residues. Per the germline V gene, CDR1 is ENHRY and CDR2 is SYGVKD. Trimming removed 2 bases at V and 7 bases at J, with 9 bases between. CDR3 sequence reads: CAISEVVSQPQHF. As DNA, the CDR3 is TGTGCCATCAGTGAGGTAGTCTCCCAGCCCCAGCATTTT.

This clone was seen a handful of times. This CDR3 reads CASSAGGQGPNEKLFF. The CDR3 nucleotides are TGTGCCAGCAGCGCAGGCGGACAGGGACCTAATGAAAAACTGTTTTTT. This sequence joins TRBV9 and TRBJ1-4, with TRBD1 matching 8 bases. The CDR3 has 16 residues. Germline V gives CDR1 SGDLS, CDR2 YYNGEE. The ends lost 3 bases at V and 3 bases at J; junction bases unmatched: 7.

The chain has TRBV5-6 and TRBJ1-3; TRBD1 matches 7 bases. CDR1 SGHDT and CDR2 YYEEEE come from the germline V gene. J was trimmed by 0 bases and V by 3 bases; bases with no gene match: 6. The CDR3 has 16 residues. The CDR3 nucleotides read TGTGCCAGCAGCTATGACAGGGAAAGCTCTGGAAACACCATATATTTT. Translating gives CASSYDRESSGNTIYF.

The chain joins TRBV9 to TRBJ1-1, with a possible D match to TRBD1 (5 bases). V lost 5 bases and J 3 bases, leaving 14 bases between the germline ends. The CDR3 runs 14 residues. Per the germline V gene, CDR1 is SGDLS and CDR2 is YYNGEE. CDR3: CASRRGVEDTEAFF. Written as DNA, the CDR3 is TGTGCCAGCAGAAGGGGTGTTGAGGACACTGAAGCTTTCTTT.

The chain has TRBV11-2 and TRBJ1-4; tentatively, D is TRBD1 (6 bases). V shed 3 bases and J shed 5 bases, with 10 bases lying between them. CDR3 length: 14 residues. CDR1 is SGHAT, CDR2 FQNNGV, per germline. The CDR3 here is CASSLTGQNEKLFF. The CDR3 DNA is TGTGCCAGCAGCTTGACAGGCCAAAATGAAAAACTGTTTTTT. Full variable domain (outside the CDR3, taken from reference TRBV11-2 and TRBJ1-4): EAGVAQSPRYKIIEKRQSVAFWCNPISGHATLYWYQQILGQGPKLLIQFQNNGVVDDSQLPKDRFSAERLKGVDSTLKIQPAKLEDSAVYLCASSLTGQNEKLFFGSGTQLSVL.

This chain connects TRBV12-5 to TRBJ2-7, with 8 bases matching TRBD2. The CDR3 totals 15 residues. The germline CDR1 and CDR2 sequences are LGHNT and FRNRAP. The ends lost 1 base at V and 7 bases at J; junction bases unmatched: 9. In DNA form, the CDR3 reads TGTGCTAGTGGTTTGGCCTCTAGCGGGCTCAGGGAGCAGTACTTC. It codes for CASGLASSGLREQYF.

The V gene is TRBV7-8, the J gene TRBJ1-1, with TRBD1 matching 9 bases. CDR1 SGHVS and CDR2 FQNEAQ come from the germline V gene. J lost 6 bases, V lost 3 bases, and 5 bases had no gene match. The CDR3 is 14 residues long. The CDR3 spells CASSLGQGGAEAFF. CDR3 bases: TGTGCCAGCAGCTTGGGACAGGGAGGCGCTGAAGCTTTCTTT.

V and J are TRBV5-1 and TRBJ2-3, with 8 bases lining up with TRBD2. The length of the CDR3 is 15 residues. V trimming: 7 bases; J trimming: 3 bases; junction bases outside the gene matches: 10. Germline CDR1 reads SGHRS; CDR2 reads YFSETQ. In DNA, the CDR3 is TGCGCCAGCCGTACGGGAGGGGAGGGGACAGATACGCAGTATTTT. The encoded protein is CASRTGGEGTDTQYF.

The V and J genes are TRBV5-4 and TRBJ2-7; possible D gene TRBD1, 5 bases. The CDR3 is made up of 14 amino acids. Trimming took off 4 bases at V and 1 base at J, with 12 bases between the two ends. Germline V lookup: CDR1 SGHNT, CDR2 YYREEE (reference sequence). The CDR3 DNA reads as TGTGCCAGCAGCCTCCAGGGTGAGTCCTACGAGCAGTACTTC. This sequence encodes CASSLQGESYEQYF.

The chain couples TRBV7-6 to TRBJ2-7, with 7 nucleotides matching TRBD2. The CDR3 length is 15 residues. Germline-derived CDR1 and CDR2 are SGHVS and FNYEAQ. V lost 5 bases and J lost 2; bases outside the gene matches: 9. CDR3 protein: CASSRHTGRPYEQYF. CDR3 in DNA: TGTGCCAGCAGCCGGCACACCGGGAGGCCCTACGAGCAGTACTTC.